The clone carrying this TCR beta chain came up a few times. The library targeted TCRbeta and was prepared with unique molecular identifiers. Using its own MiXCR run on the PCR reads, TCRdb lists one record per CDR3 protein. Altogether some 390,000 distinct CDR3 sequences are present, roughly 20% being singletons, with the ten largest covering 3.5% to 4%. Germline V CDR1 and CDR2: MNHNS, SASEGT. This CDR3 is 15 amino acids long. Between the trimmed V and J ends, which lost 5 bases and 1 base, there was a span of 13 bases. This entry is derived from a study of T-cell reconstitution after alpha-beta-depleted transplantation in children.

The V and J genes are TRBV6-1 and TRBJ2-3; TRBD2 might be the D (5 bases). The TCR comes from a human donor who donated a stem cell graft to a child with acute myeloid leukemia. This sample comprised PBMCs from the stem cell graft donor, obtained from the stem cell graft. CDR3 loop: CASSQTYGGTDTQYF. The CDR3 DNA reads TGTGCCAGCAGTCAGACTTACGGGGGCACAGATACGCAGTATTTT.